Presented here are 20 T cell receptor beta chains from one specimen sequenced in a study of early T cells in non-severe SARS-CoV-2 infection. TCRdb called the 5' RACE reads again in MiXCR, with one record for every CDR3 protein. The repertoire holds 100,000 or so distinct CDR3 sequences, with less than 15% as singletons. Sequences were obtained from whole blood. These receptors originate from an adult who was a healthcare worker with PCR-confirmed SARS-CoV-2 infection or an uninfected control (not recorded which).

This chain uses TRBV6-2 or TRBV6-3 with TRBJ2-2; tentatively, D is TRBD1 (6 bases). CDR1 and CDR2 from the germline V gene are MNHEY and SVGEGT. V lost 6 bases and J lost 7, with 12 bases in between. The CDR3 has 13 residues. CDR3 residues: CASRSNRVGELFF. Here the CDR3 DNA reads TGTGCCAGCAGGAGCAACAGGGTCGGGGAGCTGTTTTTT.

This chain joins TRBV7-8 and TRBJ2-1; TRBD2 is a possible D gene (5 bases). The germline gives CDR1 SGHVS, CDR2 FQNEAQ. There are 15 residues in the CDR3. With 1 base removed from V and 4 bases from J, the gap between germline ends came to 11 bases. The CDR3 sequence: CASSLDLREYNEQFF. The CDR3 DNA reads TGTGCCAGCAGCTTAGATTTGAGGGAGTACAATGAGCAGTTCTTC. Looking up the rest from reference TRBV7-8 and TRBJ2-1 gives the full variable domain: GAGVSQSPRYKVAKRGQDVALRCDPISGHVSLFWYQQALGQGPEFLTYFQNEAQLDKSGLPSDRFFAERPEGSVSTLKIQRTQQEDSAVYLCASSLDLREYNEQFFGPGTRLTVL.

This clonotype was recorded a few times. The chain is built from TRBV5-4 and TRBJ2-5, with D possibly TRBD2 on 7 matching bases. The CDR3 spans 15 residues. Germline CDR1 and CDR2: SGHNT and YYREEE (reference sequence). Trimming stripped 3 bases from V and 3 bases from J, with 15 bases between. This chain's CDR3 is CASSSKGGGEETQYF. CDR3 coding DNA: TGTGCCAGCAGCTCCAAAGGGGGGGGCGAAGAGACCCAGTACTTC. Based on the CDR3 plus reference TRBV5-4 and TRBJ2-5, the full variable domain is ETGVTQSPTHLIKTRGQQVTLRCSSQSGHNTVSWYQQALGQGPQFIFQYYREEENGRGNFPPRFSGLQFPNYSSELNVNALELDDSALYLCASSSKGGGEETQYFGPGTRLLVL.

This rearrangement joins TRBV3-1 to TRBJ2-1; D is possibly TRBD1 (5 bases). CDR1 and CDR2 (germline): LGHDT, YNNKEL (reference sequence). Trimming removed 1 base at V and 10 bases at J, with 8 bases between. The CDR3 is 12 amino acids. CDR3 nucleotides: TGTGCCAGCAGCCAAGCGTACAGGGAGCAGTTCTTC. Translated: CASSQAYREQFF.

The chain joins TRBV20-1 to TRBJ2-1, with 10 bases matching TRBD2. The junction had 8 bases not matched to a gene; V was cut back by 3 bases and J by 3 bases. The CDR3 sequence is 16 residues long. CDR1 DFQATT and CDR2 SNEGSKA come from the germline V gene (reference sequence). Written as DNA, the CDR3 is TGCAGTGCTAGGGAAGCGGGAGGGTATGGCTACAATGAGCAGTTCTTC. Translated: CSAREAGGYGYNEQFF.

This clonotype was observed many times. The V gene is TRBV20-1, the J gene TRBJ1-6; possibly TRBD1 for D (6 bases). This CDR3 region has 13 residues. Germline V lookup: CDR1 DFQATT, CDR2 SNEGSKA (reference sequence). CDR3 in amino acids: CSVGGGMDSPLHF. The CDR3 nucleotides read TGCAGCGTGGGCGGGGGCATGGATTCACCCCTCCACTTT.

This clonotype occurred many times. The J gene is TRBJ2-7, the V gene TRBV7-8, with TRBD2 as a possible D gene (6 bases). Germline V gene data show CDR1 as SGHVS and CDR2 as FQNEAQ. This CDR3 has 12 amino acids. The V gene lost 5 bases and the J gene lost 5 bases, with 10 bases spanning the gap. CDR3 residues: CASSPSGDEQYF. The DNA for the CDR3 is TGTGCCAGCAGCCCCTCGGGGGACGAGCAGTACTTC.

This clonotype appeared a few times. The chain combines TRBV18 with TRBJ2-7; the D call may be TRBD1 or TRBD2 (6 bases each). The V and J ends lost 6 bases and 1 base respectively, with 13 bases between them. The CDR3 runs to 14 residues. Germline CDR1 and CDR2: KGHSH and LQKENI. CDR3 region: CASSPRGESYEQYF. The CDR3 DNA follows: TGTGCCAGCTCGCCAAGGGGGGAATCCTACGAGCAGTACTTC.

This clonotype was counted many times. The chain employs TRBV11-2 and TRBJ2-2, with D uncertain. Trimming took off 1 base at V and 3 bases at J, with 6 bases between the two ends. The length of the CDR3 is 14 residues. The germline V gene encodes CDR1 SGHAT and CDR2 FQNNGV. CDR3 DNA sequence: TGTGCCAGCAGCTTAGTCCGGGACACCGGGGAGCTGTTTTTT. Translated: CASSLVRDTGELFF.

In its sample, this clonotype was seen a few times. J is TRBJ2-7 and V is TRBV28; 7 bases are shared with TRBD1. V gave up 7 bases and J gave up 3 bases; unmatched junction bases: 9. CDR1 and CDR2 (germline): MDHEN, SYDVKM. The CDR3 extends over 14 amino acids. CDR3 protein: CASKDRELVYEQYF. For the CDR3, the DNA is TGTGCCAGCAAAGACAGGGAATTAGTCTACGAGCAGTACTTC.

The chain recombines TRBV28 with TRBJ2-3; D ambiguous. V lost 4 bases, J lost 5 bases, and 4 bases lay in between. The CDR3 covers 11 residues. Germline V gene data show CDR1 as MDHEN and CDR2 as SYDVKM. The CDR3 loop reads CASSSVDTQYF. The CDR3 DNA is TGTGCCAGCAGTTCAGTAGATACGCAGTATTTT.

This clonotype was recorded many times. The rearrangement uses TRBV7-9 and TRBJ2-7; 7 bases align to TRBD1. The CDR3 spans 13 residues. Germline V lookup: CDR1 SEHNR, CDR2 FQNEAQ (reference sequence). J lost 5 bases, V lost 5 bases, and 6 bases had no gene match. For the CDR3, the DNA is TGTGCCAGCAGCAATCGGGACAGCCACGAGCAGTACTTC. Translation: CASSNRDSHEQYF.

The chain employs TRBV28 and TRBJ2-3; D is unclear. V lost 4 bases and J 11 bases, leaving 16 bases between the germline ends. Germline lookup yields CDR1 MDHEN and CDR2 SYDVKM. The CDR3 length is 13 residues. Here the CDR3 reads CASSSHGWLRQYF. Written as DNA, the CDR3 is TGTGCCAGCAGTTCACACGGGTGGTTGAGGCAGTATTTT.

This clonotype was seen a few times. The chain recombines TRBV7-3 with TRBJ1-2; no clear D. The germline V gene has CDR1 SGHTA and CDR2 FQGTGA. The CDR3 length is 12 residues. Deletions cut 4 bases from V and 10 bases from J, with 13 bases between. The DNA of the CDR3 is TGTGCCAGCAGCTCAGGAGGTGCGGACTACACCTTC. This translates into CASSSGGADYTF.

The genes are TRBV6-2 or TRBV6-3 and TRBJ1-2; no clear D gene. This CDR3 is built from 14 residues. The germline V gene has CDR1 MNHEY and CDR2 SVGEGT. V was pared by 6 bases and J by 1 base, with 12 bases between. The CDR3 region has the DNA TGTGCCAGCAGCCCGATAGGGCTTAACTATGGCTACACCTTC. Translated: CASSPIGLNYGYTF.

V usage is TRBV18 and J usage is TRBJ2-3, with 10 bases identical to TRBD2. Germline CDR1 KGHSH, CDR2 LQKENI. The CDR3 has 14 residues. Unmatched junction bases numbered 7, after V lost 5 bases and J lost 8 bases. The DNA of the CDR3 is TGTGCCAGCTCAACTAGCGGGAAGCGTGGTACGCAGTATTTT. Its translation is CASSTSGKRGTQYF.

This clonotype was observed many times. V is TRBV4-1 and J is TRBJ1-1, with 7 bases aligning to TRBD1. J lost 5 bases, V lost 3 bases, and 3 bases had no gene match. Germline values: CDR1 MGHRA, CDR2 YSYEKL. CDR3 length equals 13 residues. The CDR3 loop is CASSQIQGTEAFF. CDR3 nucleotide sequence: TGCGCCAGCAGCCAGATACAGGGGACTGAAGCTTTCTTT.

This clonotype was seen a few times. The chain's CDR3 is CASSYLTGAGSPLHF. The CDR3 coding sequence is TGTGCCAGCAGTTACTTAACAGGGGCCGGCTCACCCCTCCACTTT. The genes are TRBV6-5 and TRBJ1-6, with 7 nucleotides matching TRBD1. The CDR3 has 15 amino acids. Trimming took 1 base from V and 10 from J; bases not matched to a gene: 7. The germline CDR1 and CDR2 sequences are MNHEY and SVGAGI.

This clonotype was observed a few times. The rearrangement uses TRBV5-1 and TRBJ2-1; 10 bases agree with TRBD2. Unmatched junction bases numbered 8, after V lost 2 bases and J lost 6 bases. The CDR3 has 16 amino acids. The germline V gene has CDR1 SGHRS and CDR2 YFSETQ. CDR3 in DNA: TGCGCCAGCAGCTTCAACCCTAGCGGGAGCTCCAATGAGCAGTTCTTC. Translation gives CASSFNPSGSSNEQFF.

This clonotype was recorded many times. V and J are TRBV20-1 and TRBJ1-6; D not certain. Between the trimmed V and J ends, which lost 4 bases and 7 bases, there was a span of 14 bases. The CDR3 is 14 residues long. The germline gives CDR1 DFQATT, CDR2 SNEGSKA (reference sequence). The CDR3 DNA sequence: TGCAGTGCTACTCCAGGACGGGAAAATTCACCCCTCCACTTT. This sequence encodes CSATPGRENSPLHF.